These T cell receptor beta chains were read from a single sample in a study of blood T cell repertoires in COVID-19. Measured with immunoSEQ multiplex PCR; TCRdb has only the in-frame clones, and not every one. The top ten hold roughly 7.6% of the sample, which has tens of thousands of clones, 85% to 90% seen once. The sample was peripheral blood. These TCRs come from a human donor with active COVID-19. The donor label of this sample is uncertain. CDR3s include the opening cysteine and the closing phenylalanine or tryptophan. A D gene is named only where the DNA matches it firmly.

DNA: TGTGCCAGTAGTAGGTACAGGGACGCTTCGGGTCAGCCCCAGCATTTT; CDR3: CASSRYRDASGQPQHF; V: TRBV19; D: NA; J: TRBJ1-5
DNA: TGTGCCAGCAGCCGTCACGACAGGGATAGCAATCAGCCCCAGCATTTT; CDR3: CASSRHDRDSNQPQHF; V: TRBV7-8; D: TRBD1; J: TRBJ1-5
DNA: TGTGCCAGCACCTTGGGACTAGGCTACGAGCAGTACTTC; CDR3: CASTLGLGYEQYF; V: TRBV11-2; D: TRBD2; J: TRBJ2-7
DNA: TGTGCCAGCAGTCCCAGGCCGTGGGGGCTGGGGGGCTACACCTTC; CDR3: CASSPRPWGLGGYTF; V: TRBV27; D: NA; J: TRBJ1-2
DNA: TGCGCCAGCAGCCAAGATCTCGACTCTGTCCAGTACTTC; CDR3: CASSQDLDSVQYF; V: TRBV4-3; D: NA; J: TRBJ2-5
DNA: TGTGCCACCAGCAGAGTAGGGGAAGACATTCAGTACTTC; CDR3: CATSRVGEDIQYF; V: TRBV15; D: NA; J: TRBJ2-4
DNA: TGTGCCATCAGTGAGTCCCGGGACAGGGGATACGAGCAGTACTTC; CDR3: CAISESRDRGYEQYF; V: TRBV10-3; D: TRBD1; J: TRBJ2-7
DNA: TGTGCCAGCAGCTTAGGATTAGCGGGGAACAATGAGCAGTTCTTC; CDR3: CASSLGLAGNNEQFF; V: TRBV11-3; D: TRBD2; J: TRBJ2-1
DNA: TGTGCCAGTAAGGGGGGGCACCCGGAGGGCTACACCTTC; CDR3: CASKGGHPEGYTF; V: TRBV19; D: NA; J: TRBJ1-2
DNA: TGTGCCAGCAGCCAAGAAATGGCCTCGACAGGGAAGGATGGCTACACCTTC; CDR3: CASSQEMASTGKDGYTF; V: TRBV3-1/TRBV3-2; D: TRBD1; J: TRBJ1-2
DNA: TGTGCCAGCAGCCCTGCCCAGGACAGGGGTCCTTTCTTT; CDR3: CASSPAQDRGPFF; V: TRBV3-1/TRBV3-2; D: TRBD1; J: TRBJ1-1
DNA: TGTGCCAGCAGCTTGGGGGGACAGCTATTGTATGGCTACACCTTC; CDR3: CASSLGGQLLYGYTF; V: TRBV11-2; D: TRBD1; J: TRBJ1-2
DNA: TGTGCCAGCAGCTCGGGGGTGGGAGAGACCCAGTACTTC; CDR3: CASSSGVGETQYF; V: TRBV7-3; D: NA; J: TRBJ2-5
DNA: TGCAGCGCTTCCCTAAACAGAGATACGCAGTATTTT; CDR3: CSASLNRDTQYF; V: TRBV29-1; D: NA; J: TRBJ2-3
DNA: TGTGCCAGCAGCCCTTCGCGCGGAGCGGGAGGGAGGAGCTACGAGCAGTACTTC; CDR3: CASSPSRGAGGRSYEQYF; V: TRBV11-2; D: TRBD2; J: TRBJ2-7
DNA: TGTGCCAGCAGCGTAGACGGCAGGGAGAACACCGGGGAGCTGTTTTTT; CDR3: CASSVDGRENTGELFF; V: TRBV9; D: NA; J: TRBJ2-2